The 21 T cell receptor beta chains in this list originate from one sample, sequenced in a study of shared clonotypes between healthy human individuals. The repertoire was sequenced with immunoSEQ multiplex PCR; TCRdb's copy has only in-frame clones and lacks some. The sample records roughly 2.5 million clones, around nine tenths being singletons. Material for sequencing was naive CD4+ T cells sorted from blood. Subset: CD45RA+ positively selected. These receptors were taken from a man aged 18 to 30 in good health.

The chain joins TRBV30 to TRBJ1-2; TRBD1 aligns across 9 bases. The CDR3 sequence is 13 residues long. The germline V gene has CDR1 GTSNPN and CDR2 SVGIG (reference sequence). The junction had 7 bases not matched to a gene; V was cut back by 5 bases and J by 6 bases. The CDR3 nucleotides read TGTGCCTGGGGGGGACAGGGCGTTCATGGCTACACCTTC. Encoded protein: CAWGGQGVHGYTF.

V gene TRBV19 combines with J gene TRBJ1-5, with D uncertain. V was shortened by 6 bases and J by 2 bases, with 14 bases between the two germline ends. The CDR3 has 15 residues. Germline V lookup: CDR1 LNHDA, CDR2 SQIVND (reference sequence). The CDR3 sequence is CASRPSGMGNQPQHF. CDR3 bases: TGTGCCAGTAGACCCAGCGGCATGGGCAATCAGCCCCAGCATTTT. Full variable domain (rest looked up from reference TRBV19 and TRBJ1-5): DGGITQSPKYLFRKEGQNVTLSCEQNLNHDAMYWYRQDPGQGLRLIYYSQIVNDFQKGDIAEGYSVSREKKESFPLTVTSAQKNPTAFYLCASRPSGMGNQPQHFGDGTRLSIL.

The V and J genes are TRBV30 and TRBJ1-5; D is perhaps TRBD1 (5 bases). The CDR3 length is 14 residues. Per germline, CDR1 GTSNPN and CDR2 SVGIG (reference sequence). V dropped 1 base and J dropped 7 bases, with 14 bases sitting between them. In DNA form, the CDR3 reads TGTGCCTGGAGTGCTTGGGGCGGTGAGCAGCCCCAGCATTTT. This sequence encodes CAWSAWGGEQPQHF.

Concerning this clone: Other DNA sequences in the same sample also yield this CDR3. The chain employs TRBV2 and TRBJ1-4, with 8 bases identical to TRBD1. The CDR3 consists of 12 residues. Trimming removed 6 bases from V and 8 bases from J; junction bases left unmatched: 2. The germline CDR1 and CDR2 sequences are SNHLY and FYNNEI. The CDR3 here is CASRDRDEKLFF. As DNA, the CDR3 is TGTGCCAGCAGGGACAGGGACGAAAAACTGTTTTTT.

Concerning this clone itself: Other DNA sequences in this sample translate to the same CDR3. The chain links TRBV5-4 to TRBJ1-1; D is unresolved. The length of the CDR3 is 13 residues. Per germline, CDR1 SGHNT and CDR2 YYREEE (reference sequence). The V end lost 4 bases, the J end lost 5 bases, and 12 bases lay between the germline ends. CDR3 amino acids: CASSPGQSTEAFF. The CDR3 nucleotides read TGTGCCAGCAGCCCAGGCCAGTCGACTGAAGCTTTCTTT.

This chain links TRBV4-3 with TRBJ2-4, with 9 bases aligning to TRBD2. Trimming cost V 1 base and J 2 bases; bases outside gene matches: 12. The CDR3 totals 19 residues. The V gene's germline CDR1 is LGHNA and CDR2 YSLEER. CDR3 in amino acids: CASSQVLVAGALTKNIQYF. The CDR3, as DNA: TGCGCCAGCAGCCAAGTTCTGGTAGCGGGAGCTTTAACCAAAAACATTCAGTACTTC.

The chain links TRBV12-5 to TRBJ2-3; either TRBD1 or TRBD2 may supply D (5 bases each). The CDR3 runs 18 residues. Germline CDR1 LGHNT, CDR2 FRNRAP. The V end lost 0 bases, the J end lost 2 bases, and 18 bases lay between the germline ends. The CDR3 DNA is TGTGCTAGTGGTTTGGTACTAACGGGGCGGGCTGCCACAGATACGCAGTATTTT. Protein sequence: CASGLVLTGRAATDTQYF.

Remarks on this clone: Other DNA sequences in this specimen translate into the identical CDR3. The gene calls are TRBV5-1 and TRBJ1-1, with TRBD1 matching over 7 bases. The length of the CDR3 is 14 residues. Per the germline V gene, CDR1 is SGHRS and CDR2 is YFSETQ. V shed 2 bases and J 5 bases; nucleotides not matched to a gene: 6. DNA of the CDR3: TGCGCCAGCAGCTTAACAGGGGTGGGGACTGAAGCTTTCTTT. Residues: CASSLTGVGTEAFF.

The chain recombines TRBV30 with TRBJ2-5, with 8 bases identical to TRBD2. Trimming removed 0 bases from V and 0 bases from J; junction bases left unmatched: 9. Germline V gene sequence: CDR1 GTSNPN, CDR2 SVGIG (reference sequence). The CDR3 consists of 17 residues. The CDR3 region is CAWSVPSGQPYQETQYF. CDR3 nucleotides: TGTGCCTGGAGTGTCCCTAGCGGGCAACCGTACCAAGAGACCCAGTACTTC.

V is TRBV2 and J is TRBJ1-5, with D hard to call. The germline V and J ends were trimmed by 4 bases and 5 bases, with 15 bases remaining between them. This CDR3 contains 15 residues. CDR1 and CDR2 (germline): SNHLY, FYNNEI. Written as DNA, the CDR3 is TGTGCCAGCAGTGGGATACAGAGCTCCGATCAGCCCCAGCATTTT. Its protein product is CASSGIQSSDQPQHF.

V is TRBV6-1 and J is TRBJ1-4; perhaps TRBD1 as D (5 bases). The CDR3 runs 14 residues. V gave up 1 base and J gave up 9 bases, with 12 bases separating them. Germline V lookup: CDR1 MNHNS, CDR2 SASEGT. For the CDR3, the DNA is TGTGCCAGCAGTGAAGTGGCAGGGTCTCAAAAACTGTTTTTT. Residues: CASSEVAGSQKLFF.

V is TRBV4-3 and J is TRBJ1-4; 7 bases are shared with TRBD1. The CDR3 sequence is 15 residues long. J gave up 8 bases and V 1 base, and 7 bases lay outside the gene matches. Per germline, CDR1 LGHNA and CDR2 YSLEER. This chain's CDR3 is CASSQGRQGREKLFF. The CDR3 region has the DNA TGCGCCAGCAGCCAAGGCCGACAGGGACGCGAAAAACTGTTTTTT.

The chain recombines TRBV13 with TRBJ1-6, with D perhaps matching TRBD1 (5 bases). The CDR3 has 14 amino acids. Germline CDR1 PRHDT, CDR2 FYEKMQ (reference sequence). V gave up 6 bases and J gave up 7 bases, with 13 bases separating them. DNA for the CDR3: TGTGCCAGCAGTTTTGGGACCGCAAATTCACCCCTCCACTTT. It codes for CASSFGTANSPLHF.

The genes are TRBV11-2 and TRBJ2-7; D possibly corresponds to TRBD1 (5 bases). The CDR3 extends over 15 amino acids. Trimming left V 1 base short and J 6 bases short, with 16 bases between. Germline lookup yields CDR1 SGHAT and CDR2 FQNNGV. The CDR3 nucleotides are TGTGCCAGCAGCTTAGCGTTGAAGGGGATTCGCGAGCAGTACTTC. Translating it yields CASSLALKGIREQYF.

The CDR3 DNA sequence: TGTGCCAGCAGGAGGGAGGTCCTCCACTACGAGCAGTACTTC. As protein: CASRREVLHYEQYF. This chain uses TRBV6-1 with TRBJ2-7, with D perhaps matching TRBD2 (6 bases). Trimming stripped 6 bases from V and 3 bases from J, with 15 bases between. Looked up from germline, CDR1 is MNHNS and CDR2 is SASEGT. The CDR3 runs 14 residues.

This rearrangement joins TRBV5-6 to TRBJ2-3; TRBD2 matches at 10 bases. The CDR3 covers 16 residues. CDR1 and CDR2 (germline): SGHDT, YYEEEE. J lost 0 bases, V lost 2 bases, and 3 bases had no gene match. The CDR3 DNA follows: TGTGCCAGCAGCTTCCGACTAGCGGGTAGCACAGATACGCAGTATTTT. Protein: CASSFRLAGSTDTQYF.

The V call is TRBV30, the J call TRBJ1-4, with TRBD1 identical over 12 bases. This CDR3 contains 15 residues. Trimming took 3 bases from V and 10 from J; bases not matched to a gene: 9. Looked up from germline, CDR1 is GTSNPN and CDR2 is SVGIG (reference sequence). The chain's CDR3 is CAWSPSGTGGGKLFF. DNA of the CDR3: TGTGCCTGGAGCCCCTCCGGGACAGGGGGCGGAAAACTGTTTTTT.

In the case of this clone: Distinct nucleotide sequences in the sample also encode this CDR3. CDR3 loop: CASSYVGGNTGELFF. The CDR3 nucleotides read TGTGCCAGCAGTTATGTTGGGGGAAACACCGGGGAGCTGTTTTTT. The V and J genes are TRBV6-5 and TRBJ2-2, with D perhaps given as TRBD1 or TRBD2 (5 bases each). The CDR3 consists of 15 residues. Trimming cost V 3 bases and J 2 bases, with 10 bases left between them. The germline V gene encodes CDR1 MNHEY and CDR2 SVGAGI.

The chain combines TRBV7-8 with TRBJ2-3, with TRBD1 matching over 11 bases. CDR3 length equals 15 residues. The germline CDR1 and CDR2 sequences are SGHVS and FQNEAQ. V was clipped by 5 bases and J by 6 bases; unmatched bases: 7. This CDR3 reads CASSPGQGAADTQYF. Written as DNA, the CDR3 is TGTGCCAGCAGCCCCGGACAGGGGGCCGCTGATACGCAGTATTTT.

V and J are TRBV28 and TRBJ2-2, with 12 bases identical to TRBD1. After removal of 2 bases from V and 4 bases from J, the junction contained 8 bases not matched to a gene. Germline V gene sequence: CDR1 MDHEN, CDR2 SYDVKM. The CDR3 extends over 18 amino acids. The CDR3 here is CASSLSGTGGGGTGELFF. For the CDR3, the DNA is TGTGCCAGCAGTTTAAGTGGGACAGGGGGCGGCGGCACCGGGGAGCTGTTTTTT.

V usage is TRBV4-1 and J usage is TRBJ2-1; 9 bases are a match to TRBD2. V gave up 0 bases and J gave up 10 bases; unmatched junction bases: 13. Germline V lookup: CDR1 MGHRA, CDR2 YSYEKL. The CDR3 is made up of 17 amino acids. The CDR3 region has the DNA TGCGCCAGCAGCCAAGAAGAATGGAAGCGGGGGGCCCGGGAGCAGTTCTTC. Translation gives CASSQEEWKRGAREQFF.